The 24 T cell receptor beta chains listed next were all sequenced from one sample in a study of T cell changes during pregnancy in multiple sclerosis. Clones were read by immunoSEQ multiplex PCR, and TCRdb kept only the in-frame ones, dropping some. The repertoire includes about 71,000 clones, approximately 90% of them detected once, and over 1% sits in the top ten. Sequences were derived from peripheral blood, sampled in the third trimester of pregnancy. These receptors were obtained from a female donor with multiple sclerosis, enrolled in a pregnancy study.

The chain joins TRBV6-5 to TRBJ2-7, with TRBD1 matching over 7 bases. The CDR3 is 15 amino acids. V gave up 0 bases and J gave up 5 bases; unmatched junction bases: 7. The germline CDR1 and CDR2 sequences are MNHEY and SVGAGI. Here the CDR3 DNA reads TGTGCCAGCAGTTACTCGACAGGGCCATGGCACGAGCAGTACTTC. This gives the protein CASSYSTGPWHEQYF.

V is TRBV27 and J is TRBJ2-1, with D perhaps matching TRBD2 (6 bases). V was clipped by 8 bases and J by 4 bases, with 12 bases between them. Germline V gene data show CDR1 as MNHEY and CDR2 as SMNVEV (reference sequence). The CDR3 contains 13 residues. The CDR3 spells CASRAGGYNEQFF. As DNA, the CDR3 is TGTGCCAGCCGAGCGGGTGGGTACAATGAGCAGTTCTTC.

This chain joins TRBV27 and TRBJ2-1; weak D call: TRBD1 (5 bases). Trimming shortened V by 7 bases and J by 0 bases, and 13 bases separated the two germline ends. Germline CDR1 and CDR2: MNHEY and SMNVEV (reference sequence). The CDR3 is 15 amino acids. This CDR3 is CASTAQGSSYNEQFF. CDR3 sequence (DNA): TGTGCCAGCACGGCCCAGGGAAGCTCCTACAATGAGCAGTTCTTC.

The V and J genes are TRBV18 and TRBJ2-7, with TRBD1 as a possible D gene (5 bases). Germline assignment: CDR1 KGHSH and CDR2 LQKENI. The CDR3 is 16 amino acids. V was trimmed by 5 bases and J by 6 bases, leaving 23 bases between them. CDR3 residues: CASSSQPPREGAEQYF. Written as DNA, the CDR3 is TGTGCCAGCTCATCCCAACCCCCCAGGGAAGGGGCCGAGCAGTACTTC. Full variable domain (rest looked up from reference TRBV18 and TRBJ2-7): NAGVMQNPRHLVRRRGQEARLRCSPMKGHSHVYWYRQLPEEGLKFMVYLQKENIIDESGMPKERFSAEFPKEGPSILRIQQVVRGDSAAYFCASSSQPPREGAEQYFGPGTRLTVT.

The CDR3 is CAWSERVASYEQYF. The CDR3, as DNA: TGTGCCTGGAGTGAACGGGTCGCTAGCTACGAGCAGTACTTC. The chain carries TRBV30 and TRBJ2-7; D unresolved. The CDR3 is 14 amino acids. Trimming pared 1 base from V and 3 bases from J, leaving 13 bases between. The germline gives CDR1 GTSNPN, CDR2 SVGIG (reference sequence).

The chain joins TRBV7-2 to TRBJ2-1; 12 bases align to TRBD2. J lost 8 bases, V lost 5 bases, and 13 bases had no gene match. This CDR3 contains 17 residues. Germline V gives CDR1 SGHTA, CDR2 FQGNSA. CDR3 coding DNA: TGTGCCAGCAGCACCAACTACAGGACTAGCGGGAACGATGAGCAGTTCTTC. Protein product: CASSTNYRTSGNDEQFF.

The chain links TRBV7-9 to TRBJ1-4; maybe TRBD1 (5 bases). V dropped 5 bases and J dropped 0 bases, with 10 bases sitting between them. CDR3 length: 15 residues. CDR1 and CDR2 from the germline V gene are SEHNR and FQNEAQ (reference sequence). The CDR3 spells CASSVQTATNEKLFF. CDR3 bases: TGTGCCAGCAGCGTACAGACAGCAACTAATGAAAAACTGTTTTTT.

The chain uses TRBV30 and TRBJ1-5; TRBD1 matches at 8 bases. Germline V gene data show CDR1 as GTSNPN and CDR2 as SVGIG (reference sequence). The trim removed 2 bases at V and 5 bases at J, leaving 2 bases unmatched. The CDR3 contains 13 residues. For the CDR3, the DNA is TGTGCCTGGAGTCCGACAGGGGATCAGCCCCAGCATTTT. Encoded protein: CAWSPTGDQPQHF.

This rearrangement joins TRBV13 to TRBJ2-5; tentatively, D is TRBD2 (6 bases). The CDR3 runs to 13 residues. Germline V gives CDR1 PRHDT, CDR2 FYEKMQ (reference sequence). V lost 5 bases and J 5 bases, leaving 12 bases between the germline ends. CDR3 sequence (DNA): TGTGCCAGCAGCGAGTCGGGAGCGGAGACCCAGTACTTC. This translates into CASSESGAETQYF. Full variable domain (missing parts from reference TRBV13 and TRBJ2-5): AAGVIQSPRHLIKEKRETATLKCYPIPRHDTVYWYQQGPGQDPQFLISFYEKMQSDKGSIPDRFSAQQFSDYHSELNMSSLELGDSALYFCASSESGAETQYFGPGTRLLVL.

The chain uses TRBV9 and TRBJ1-1; D ambiguous. CDR3 size: 14 residues. Per germline, CDR1 SGDLS and CDR2 YYNGEE. V was clipped by 4 bases and J by 4 bases, with 14 bases between them. In DNA form, the CDR3 reads TGTGCCAGCAGCACGACCTCTTCGGGCACTGAAGCTTTCTTT. Its translation is CASSTTSSGTEAFF.

This clone was picked up one time. This chain connects TRBV6-5 to TRBJ2-1; 12 bases map to TRBD1. Germline loops: CDR1 MNHEY, CDR2 SVGAGI. V shed 6 bases and J 9 bases; nucleotides not matched to a gene: 6. The CDR3 covers 14 residues. In nucleotides, the CDR3 is TGTGCCAGCAGCACGGGACAGGGGGCGGTTGAGCAGTTCTTC. It encodes CASSTGQGAVEQFF.

The rearrangement uses TRBV12-2 and TRBJ1-2. TRBV12-2 is recorded as a pseudogene. The CDR3 covers 15 residues. The chain's CDR3 is CASRLGRVGAYGYTF. For the CDR3, the DNA is TGTGCAAGTCGCCTGGGGAGGGTTGGAGCCTATGGCTACACCTTC.

V usage is TRBV7-6 and J usage is TRBJ2-7, with 7 bases lining up with TRBD1. The V gene's germline CDR1 is SGHVS and CDR2 FNYEAQ. The CDR3 runs 14 residues. Trimming removed 5 bases from V and 4 bases from J; junction bases left unmatched: 8. The CDR3 region has the DNA TGTGCCAGCAGCACCCGACAGGGTCGGTACGAGCAGTACTTC. Encoded protein: CASSTRQGRYEQYF.

The sample holds one count of this clone. The rearrangement joins TRBV5-1 to TRBJ2-1; the D is unclear. This CDR3 contains 15 residues. Deletions cut 2 bases from V and 0 bases from J, with 9 bases between. Germline V gene lookup returns CDR1 SGHRS and CDR2 YFSETQ. CDR3 loop: CASSLPGSSYNEQFF. CDR3 nucleotide sequence: TGCGCCAGCAGCTTACCCGGTAGCTCCTACAATGAGCAGTTCTTC.

The chain links TRBV5-6 to TRBJ1-2, with D maybe TRBD1 (6 bases). This CDR3 comprises 16 residues. The germline CDR1 and CDR2 sequences are SGHDT and YYEEEE. Deletions cut 3 bases from V and 2 bases from J, with 17 bases between. In DNA, the CDR3 is TGTGCCAGCAGCTACAGACGATGGACAGAAAACTATGGCTACACCTTC. Its translation: CASSYRRWTENYGYTF.

The rearrangement uses TRBV28 and TRBJ1-3, with no clear D. The CDR3 sequence is 18 residues long. V shed 1 base and J shed 0 bases, with 16 bases lying between them. Germline V gene data show CDR1 as MDHEN and CDR2 as SYDVKM. CDR3 coding DNA: TGTGCCAGCAGTTTATTAGTTGGGCAGGTTAGCTCTGGAAACACCATATATTTT. Translation gives CASSLLVGQVSSGNTIYF.

V is TRBV19 and J is TRBJ1-4; 9 nucleotides agree with TRBD1. The CDR3 is made up of 15 amino acids. Per the germline V gene, CDR1 is LNHDA and CDR2 is SQIVND (reference sequence). With V trimmed by 2 bases and J by 7 bases, 5 bases remained unmatched. The CDR3 region has the DNA TGTGCCAGTAGTATAAGTACAGGGGGCCGTGAAAAACTGTTTTTT. This gives the protein CASSISTGGREKLFF.

The V and J genes are TRBV19 and TRBJ1-2; 10 nucleotides line up with TRBD1. The CDR3 length is 15 residues. The junction had 15 bases not matched to a gene; V was cut back by 10 bases and J by 7 bases. The germline V gene has CDR1 LNHDA and CDR2 SQIVND (reference sequence). CDR3 sequence: CATLGVGQGYFGYTF. DNA of the CDR3: TGTGCCACTCTAGGTGTGGGACAGGGGTATTTTGGCTACACCTTC. Full variable domain (missing parts from reference TRBV19 and TRBJ1-2): DGGITQSPKYLFRKEGQNVTLSCEQNLNHDAMYWYRQDPGQGLRLIYYSQIVNDFQKGDIAEGYSVSREKKESFPLTVTSAQKNPTAFYLCATLGVGQGYFGYTFGSGTRLTVV.

The chain couples TRBV7-9 to TRBJ1-2; 9 bases map to TRBD1. The CDR3 runs 14 residues. V lost 8 bases, J lost 7 bases, and 11 bases stayed unmatched. Germline V gene sequence: CDR1 SEHNR, CDR2 FQNEAQ (reference sequence). The CDR3 here is CASSGYRGRRGYTF. The CDR3 coding sequence is TGTGCCAGCTCCGGGTACAGGGGGCGGCGTGGCTACACCTTC.

The rearrangement links TRBV30 to TRBJ2-7; weak D call: TRBD1 (5 bases). V was pared by 0 bases and J by 2 bases, with 8 bases between. This CDR3 comprises 13 residues. Germline V gives CDR1 GTSNPN, CDR2 SVGIG (reference sequence). CDR3 DNA: TGTGCCTGGAGTGTAAGGGGTACCTACGAGCAGTACTTC. It yields the protein CAWSVRGTYEQYF. Together with reference TRBV30 and TRBJ2-7, the CDR3 gives the full variable domain: SQTIHQWPATLVQPVGSPLSLECTVEGTSNPNLYWYRQAAGRGLQLLFYSVGIGQISSEVPQNLSASRPQDRQFILSSKKLLLSDSGFYLCAWSVRGTYEQYFGPGTRLTVT.

The chain carries TRBV15 and TRBJ2-1; 10 positions agree with TRBD2. Per the germline V gene, CDR1 is LNHNV and CDR2 is YYDKDF (reference sequence). This CDR3 is built from 17 residues. The junction had 11 bases not matched to a gene; V was cut back by 3 bases and J by 6 bases. CDR3 sequence: CATSSGSGTSDGNEQFF. In DNA form, the CDR3 reads TGTGCCACCAGCAGTGGTTCCGGGACTAGCGATGGCAATGAGCAGTTCTTC.

This chain joins TRBV4-1 and TRBJ1-3; weak D call: TRBD1 (5 bases). The V gene lost 1 base and the J gene lost 0 bases, with 10 bases spanning the gap. Per the germline V gene, CDR1 is MGHRA and CDR2 is YSYEKL. The CDR3 has 16 amino acids. CDR3 nucleotide sequence: TGCGCCAGCAGCCAAGGGACAATGAGCTCTGGAAACACCATATATTTT. Translation gives CASSQGTMSSGNTIYF.

This sequence joins TRBV28 and TRBJ1-1, with 9 bases lining up with TRBD1. The CDR3 runs 14 residues. Losses at the gene ends were 5 bases for V and 6 bases for J; bases not matched to a gene: 7. Germline assignment: CDR1 MDHEN and CDR2 SYDVKM. The CDR3: CASSLTGGRAEAFF. For the CDR3, the DNA is TGTGCCAGCAGTCTAACAGGGGGCCGCGCTGAAGCTTTCTTT.

V and J are TRBV6-5 and TRBJ1-4; D remains ambiguous. Trimming pared 6 bases from V and 12 bases from J, leaving 20 bases between. Germline assignment: CDR1 MNHEY and CDR2 SVGAGI. The CDR3 sequence is 14 residues long. The CDR3, as DNA: TGTGCCAGCAGCCGTGACTACGAAGGAATCGAACTGTTTTTT. Its translation: CASSRDYEGIELFF.